A selection of T cell receptor beta chains follows, all from one sample in a study of shared clonotypes between healthy human individuals. The protocol was immunoSEQ multiplex PCR, while the TCRdb copy is restricted to in-frame clones and leaves out a portion. The sample shows about 1 million clones, approximately 68% of them seen only once. Sequencing was done on a sample of memory CD4+ T cells sorted from blood. These receptors were obtained from a man younger than 30 in good health. CDR3s include the opening cysteine and the closing phenylalanine or tryptophan. A D gene is named only where the DNA matches it firmly. Some rows have no size entry. The others give once, few or many, or a class for an expanded clone.

clone_size	v_call	j_call	d_call	cdr3_nt	cdr3_aa
.	TRBV9	TRBJ2-1	.	TGTGCCAGCAGCGTAGACGCCGGTAAATACAATGAGCAGTTCTTC	CASSVDAGKYNEQFF
.	TRBV10-2	TRBJ2-5	.	TGCGCCAGCAGTGTACTAGCAGGGGTCTCAGAGACCCAGTACTTC	CASSVLAGVSETQYF
few	TRBV5-8	TRBJ1-3	.	TGTGCCAGCAGCTCGTCAGGGATCTCTGGAAACACCATATATTTT	CASSSSGISGNTIYF
many	TRBV10-3	TRBJ2-5	.	TGTGCCATCAGCGCCCGGGGGAATCAAGAGACCCAGTACTTC	CAISARGNQETQYF
.	TRBV2	TRBJ2-5	TRBD2	TGTGCCAGCAGCGTTCTAGCGGGGGGGCAAGAGACCCAGTACTTC	CASSVLAGGQETQYF
.	TRBV30	TRBJ1-4	.	TGTGCCTGGAGTGTACGGAGGGGTGAAAAGCTGTTTTTT	CAWSVRRGEKLFF
.	TRBV5-4	TRBJ2-3	TRBD2	TGTGCCAGCAGCTTGGATTCTAGCGGGACAGATACGCAGTATTTT	CASSLDSSGTDTQYF
.	TRBV9	TRBJ1-6	.	TGTGCCAGCAGCCGGTCAGGCGAGACCTATAATTCACCCCTCCACTTT	CASSRSGETYNSPLHF
once	TRBV28	TRBJ1-2	.	TGTGCCACCCATTGGGTGGGCTATGGCTACACCTTC	CATHWVGYGYTF
.	TRBV5-1	TRBJ2-3	TRBD2	TGCGCCAGCCGCCTAGCGGGAGGTGGAAGCACAGATACGCAGTATTTT	CASRLAGGGSTDTQYF
.	TRBV11-2	TRBJ2-6	.	TGTGCCAGCAGCCCGCAGGGGGGGTATGGGGCCAACGTCCTGACTTTC	CASSPQGGYGANVLTF
.	TRBV9	TRBJ2-2	.	TGTGCCAGCAGTGGGGTGAACACCGGGGAGCTGTTTTTT	CASSGVNTGELFF
once	TRBV5-5	TRBJ1-1	.	TGTGCCAGCAGCTTTACAGATACTCTGAACACTGAAGCTTTCTTT	CASSFTDTLNTEAFF
few	TRBV14	TRBJ1-1	.	TGTGCCAGCAGCCAAGGCAAGAACACTGAAGCTTTCTTT	CASSQGKNTEAFF
.	TRBV9	TRBJ2-3	.	TGTGCCAGCAGCGTAGTAGGGGGTAGCACAGATACGCAGTATTTT	CASSVVGGSTDTQYF
.	TRBV15	TRBJ2-3	TRBD2	TGTGCCACCAGCAGTTTAGAAGGGACTACCACAGATACGCAGTATTTT	CATSSLEGTTTDTQYF
.	TRBV14	TRBJ2-5	.	TGTGCCAGCAGCCCCACTGTATTAGAGACCCAGTACTTC	CASSPTVLETQYF
.	TRBV6-5	TRBJ2-3	TRBD2	TGTGCCAGCAGTTCGGGACTAGCGGGATTGGCAGATACGCAGTATTTT	CASSSGLAGLADTQYF
.	TRBV6-1	TRBJ1-5	TRBD1	TGTGCCAGCACCCGACAGGGAGAACAGCCCCAGCATTTT	CASTRQGEQPQHF
.	TRBV2	TRBJ2-5	TRBD1	TGTGCCAGCAGTGAACAGGGGGCAGGAGAGACCCAGTACTTC	CASSEQGAGETQYF
.	TRBV29-1	TRBJ2-1	TRBD2	TGCAGCTCATGGCGGGGGAGCGGGAGGTACAATGAGCAGTTCTTC	CSSWRGSGRYNEQFF
few	TRBV2	TRBJ2-2	TRBD2	TGTGCCAGCAAGGGGCTAGCGGGACGGACCGGGGAGCTGTTTTTT	CASKGLAGRTGELFF
.	TRBV18	TRBJ2-2	.	TGTGCCAGCGCAACAGGGAGGCACACCGGGGAGCTGTTTTTT	CASATGRHTGELFF
many	TRBV7-3	TRBJ1-6	.	TGTGCCAGCAGCTTAGGAGAGGGTACGGCACCCCTCCACTTT	CASSLGEGTAPLHF
once	TRBV5-6	TRBJ1-5	.	TGTGCCAGCAGCCTATGGACGGTGTTTGGAGCTCAGCCCCAGCATTTT	CASSLWTVFGAQPQHF
many	TRBV30	TRBJ2-2	TRBD2	TGTGCCTGGAGACCTAGCGGGAGGGCAACCGGGGAGCTGTTTTTT	CAWRPSGRATGELFF
.	TRBV5-4	TRBJ1-5	.	TGTGCCAGCAGCACCATGGGTCAGCCCCAGCATTTT	CASSTMGQPQHF
.	TRBV5-1	TRBJ2-7	.	TGCGCCAGTCGGTCGGGCGCGTACGAGCAGTACTTC	CASRSGAYEQYF
.	TRBV14	TRBJ1-6	TRBD1	TGTGCCAGCAGCCAAGTCTCCGGGACAGGGTATAATTCACCCCTCCACTTT	CASSQVSGTGYNSPLHF
few	TRBV6-5	TRBJ2-1	TRBD2	TGTGCCAGCAGTTCCCGGACTAGCGGGGATACAATGAGGCAGTTCTTC	CASSSRTSGDTMRQFF
.	TRBV7-2	TRBJ2-3	.	TGTGCCAGCAGCTTAGGGGGAGTGATCACAGATACGCAGTATTTT	CASSLGGVITDTQYF
few	TRBV29-1	TRBJ2-7	TRBD1	TGCAGCGCCAGACAGGGTCAAGGCGAGCAGTACTTC	CSARQGQGEQYF
.	TRBV9	TRBJ2-1	TRBD2	TGTGCCAGCAGCGTTTCTACTAGCGGGGGTTACAATGAGCAGTTCTTC	CASSVSTSGGYNEQFF
.	TRBV7-6	TRBJ2-5	TRBD2	TGTGCCAGCAGCCCCCTAGGGAGACTAGCGGGGGGCCAAGAGACCCAGTACTTC	CASSPLGRLAGGQETQYF
.	TRBV29-1	TRBJ2-7	.	TGCAGCGTCTCAGACTGGGATGGGAACGAGCAGTACTTC	CSVSDWDGNEQYF
.	TRBV7-2	TRBJ2-5	.	TGTGCCAGCAGCTTAGCGAAGAAAGAGACCCAGTACTTC	CASSLAKKETQYF
once	TRBV18	TRBJ2-7	TRBD2	TGTGCCAGCTCACCAGTAGCGGGAGAAGGTGGCGAGCAGTACTTC	CASSPVAGEGGEQYF
.	TRBV28	TRBJ1-1	.	TGTGCCAGCAGCGGGACTGCTCCCATGAACACTGAAGCTTTCTTT	CASSGTAPMNTEAFF
.	TRBV30	TRBJ1-1	.	TGTGCCGGCAGCAGGGGCGCGGGTACTGAAGCTTTCTTT	CAGSRGAGTEAFF
few	TRBV19	TRBJ1-4	.	TGTGCCAGTAGTACTAGTGAAAAACTGTTTTTT	CASSTSEKLFF
.	TRBV7-2	TRBJ2-7	.	TGTGCCAGCAGCTTAGGATTCCAGGACCACGAGCAGTACTTC	CASSLGFQDHEQYF
.	TRBV6-6	TRBJ1-5	.	TGTGCCAGCACCCTCGGTGGAGGGAATAGCAATCAGCCCCAGCATTTT	CASTLGGGNSNQPQHF
.	TRBV7-9	TRBJ2-4	TRBD2	TGTGCCAGCAGCCGGAACGCGGGAGGGCCGTGGGACATTCAGTACTTC	CASSRNAGGPWDIQYF
.	TRBV18	TRBJ1-5	TRBD1	TGTGCCAGCTCACCACCGGGACAGGGGTCCAATCAGCCCCAGCATTTT	CASSPPGQGSNQPQHF
.	TRBV18	TRBJ2-5	.	TGTGCCAGCTCCCCCTTGGGAGAGACCCAGTACTTC	CASSPLGETQYF
.	TRBV7-2	TRBJ2-2	TRBD2	TGTGCCAGCAGCTTAGGACGGGGAGCGGGACCCGGGGAGCTGTTTTTT	CASSLGRGAGPGELFF
.	TRBV2	TRBJ2-2	TRBD2	TGTGCCAGCAGAGTAACTAGCGGGGGGGCCGGGGAGCTGTTTTTT	CASRVTSGGAGELFF
.	TRBV7-9	TRBJ1-2	TRBD1	TGTGCCAGCAGCTCACTCACAGGGGTCTATGGCTACACCTTC	CASSSLTGVYGYTF
.	TRBV5-1	TRBJ2-6	.	TGCGCCAGCAGCTTGGAGCCGGGAGGGGCCAACGTCCTGACTTTC	CASSLEPGGANVLTF
.	TRBV5-1	TRBJ2-5	TRBD1	TGCGCCAGCAGCTTCTTTAACAGGGGAGAGACCCAGTACTTC	CASSFFNRGETQYF
.	TRBV5-4	TRBJ2-1	.	TGTGCCAGCAGCTTGGGGATCGAACGCGGTGAGCAGTTCTTC	CASSLGIERGEQFF
.	TRBV6-6	TRBJ1-4	.	TGTGCCAGCAGCCCTTCGTCTCCTTCAACTAATGAAAAACTGTTTTTT	CASSPSSPSTNEKLFF